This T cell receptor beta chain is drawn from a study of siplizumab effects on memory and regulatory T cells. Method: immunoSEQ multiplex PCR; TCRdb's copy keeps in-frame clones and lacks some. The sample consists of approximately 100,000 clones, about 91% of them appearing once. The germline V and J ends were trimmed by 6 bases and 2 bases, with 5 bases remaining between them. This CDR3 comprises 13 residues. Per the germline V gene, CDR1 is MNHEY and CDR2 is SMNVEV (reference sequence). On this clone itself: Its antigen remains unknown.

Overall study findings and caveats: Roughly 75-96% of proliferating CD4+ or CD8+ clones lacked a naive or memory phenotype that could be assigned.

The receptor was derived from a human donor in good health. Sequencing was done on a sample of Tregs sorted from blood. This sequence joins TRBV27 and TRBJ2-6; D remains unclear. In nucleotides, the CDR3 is TGTGCCAGCAGGGCCGCTGGGGCCAACGTCCTGACTTTC. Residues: CASRAAGANVLTF.